Listed below are T cell receptor beta chains from one sample, sequenced in a study of blood T cells in healthy people across ages. TCRdb re-analysed the 5' RACE reads in MiXCR, keeping a single row per CDR3 protein. In the table there are some 1.8 million distinct CDR3 sequences, about two fifths of which are singletons. Source material: blood. The receptors were sampled from a human donor in good health. CDR3s include the opening cysteine and the closing phenylalanine or tryptophan. Fields, in order: D gene, J gene, clone size, V gene, CDR3 DNA, CDR3 protein. D genes are given only for firm matches. Clone size is stated in some rows and not others, as once, few, many or a class when expanded.

. TRBJ2-1 few TRBV29-1 TGCAGCGTTGGGTCAGGGGCCCCCTACAATGAGCAGTTCTTC CSVGSGAPYNEQFF
. TRBJ1-2 few TRBV15 TGTGCCACCAGCAGAGAGTACGAATACGGCTACACCTTC CATSREYEYGYTF
TRBD2 TRBJ2-3 . TRBV29-1 TGCAGCGTTGTGGGACTAGCGGGCACAGATACGCAGTATTTT CSVVGLAGTDTQYF
. TRBJ2-3 . TRBV5-6 TGTGCCGGGGCGGTAGGTACCGCAAGAGATACGCAGTATTTT CAGAVGTARDTQYF
. TRBJ1-2 few TRBV18 TGTGCCAGCTCACCACCTTCAGGGGCCTATGGCTACACCTTC CASSPPSGAYGYTF
TRBD1 TRBJ1-2 . TRBV20-1 TGCAGTGCTTCTCCGACAGGGAGCTATGGCTACACCTTC CSASPTGSYGYTF
. TRBJ2-5 few TRBV12-3/TRBV12-4 TGTGCCAGCACCCGTGACCAGGGCGGAGAGACCCAGTACTTC CASTRDQGGETQYF
. TRBJ1-1 once TRBV15 TGTGCCACCAGCAGAGATTATTCCCGCGACGGGGAAGCTTTCTTT CATSRDYSRDGEAFF
. TRBJ1-1 many TRBV9 TGTGCCAGCAGCGTTGGGGCCGGGGCTGAAGCTTTCTTT CASSVGAGAEAFF
. TRBJ2-5 few TRBV3-1 TGTGCCAGCAGCCAAGACCCGGATATCGTGGAGACCCAGTACTTC CASSQDPDIVETQYF
. TRBJ2-3 few TRBV20-1 TGCAGTGCTCCCCGGAAGCCTAGCTCAGATACGCAGTATTTT CSAPRKPSSDTQYF
. TRBJ2-1 . TRBV4-2 TGTGCCAGCAGCCAAGTTGGCTTGGATGTGGGGAGTGAGCAGTTCTTC CASSQVGLDVGSEQFF
. TRBJ2-7 . TRBV20-1 TGCAGTGCTAGGACAGAGGACTCCTACGAGCAGTACTTC CSARTEDSYEQYF
TRBD1 TRBJ2-7 few TRBV7-2 TGTGCCAGCAGCCTAGACAGGGGTACCTACAATGAGCAGTACTTC CASSLDRGTYNEQYF
TRBD1 TRBJ1-1 few TRBV7-9 TGTGCCAGCAGCCCCAACAGGGGGCGGCCTGAGGCTTTCTTT CASSPNRGRPEAFF
. TRBJ2-1 . TRBV12-3/TRBV12-4 TGTGCCAGCAGGGTTTCGAGAAGCTCCTACAATGAGCAGTTCTTC CASRVSRSSYNEQFF
. TRBJ1-2 . TRBV2 TGTGCCAGGCAGGGGCCAGCTAACTATGGCTACACCTTC CARQGPANYGYTF
. TRBJ2-7 . TRBV6-2/TRBV6-3 TGTGCCAGCAGTTACTTCCCGGGATACGAGCAGTACTTC CASSYFPGYEQYF
. TRBJ2-1 few TRBV9 TGTGCCAGCAGCGTAGAACTCTTGAGCTCCTACAATGAGCAGTTCTTC CASSVELLSSYNEQFF
TRBD2 TRBJ2-7 once TRBV6-2/TRBV6-3 TGTGCCAGCAAATCCAGCGGGGCCTACGAGCAGTACTTC CASKSSGAYEQYF
. TRBJ1-5 few TRBV5-6 TGTGCCAGCCCCTGGACCGGACAGTATAATCAGCCCCAGCATTTT CASPWTGQYNQPQHF
. TRBJ2-2 few TRBV30 TGTGCCTGGAGTGCCCAACCGTCGGGGTTTGGGAGCACCGGGGAGCTGTTTTTT CAWSAQPSGFGSTGELFF